This T cell receptor beta chain was sequenced during a study of T cell responses to AZD1222 COVID-19 vaccine. This clone was detected once. V shed 6 bases, J shed 4 bases, and the junction held 5 bases outside the gene matches. This CDR3 region has 13 residues. CDR1 is PRHDT and CDR2 is FYEKMQ in the germline V gene (reference sequence). Profiled with immunoSEQ multiplex PCR; TCRdb holds only in-frame clones, not every one. The sample lists roughly 80,000 clones, about 83% occurring once. Sequences were derived from peripheral blood, sampled 28 days after the second AZD1222 dose. The V call is TRBV13, the J call TRBJ2-7; TRBD1 agrees at 8 bases. This receptor was taken from an adult who received the AZD1222 COVID-19 vaccine. In DNA, the CDR3 is TGTGCCAGCAGAGGCAGGGACAGGTACGAGCAGTACTTC. It codes for CASRGRDRYEQYF.